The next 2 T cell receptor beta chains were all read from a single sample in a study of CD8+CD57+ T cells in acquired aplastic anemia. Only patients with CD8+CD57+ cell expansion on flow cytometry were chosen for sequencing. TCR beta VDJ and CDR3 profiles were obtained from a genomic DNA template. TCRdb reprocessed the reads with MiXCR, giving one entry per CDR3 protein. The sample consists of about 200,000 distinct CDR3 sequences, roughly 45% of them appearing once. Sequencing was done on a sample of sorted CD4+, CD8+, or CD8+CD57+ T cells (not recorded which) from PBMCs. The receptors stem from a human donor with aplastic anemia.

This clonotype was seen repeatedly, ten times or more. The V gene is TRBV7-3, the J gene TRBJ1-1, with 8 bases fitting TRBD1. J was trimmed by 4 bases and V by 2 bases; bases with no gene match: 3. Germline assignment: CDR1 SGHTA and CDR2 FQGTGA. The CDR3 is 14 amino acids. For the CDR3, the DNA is TGTGCCAGCAGCTTACACAGGGGGAGCACTGAAGCTTTCTTT. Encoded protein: CASSLHRGSTEAFF.

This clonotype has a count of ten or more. The CDR3 sequence: CASSYGRGPPNEKLFF. CDR3 in DNA: TGCGCCAGCAGCTACGGCAGGGGACCCCCTAATGAAAAACTGTTTTTT. This chain connects TRBV5-1 to TRBJ1-4; weak D call: TRBD1 (6 bases). CDR3 size: 16 residues. From germline, CDR1 is SGHRS and CDR2 YFSETQ. V lost 3 bases, J lost 3 bases, and 15 bases lay in between.